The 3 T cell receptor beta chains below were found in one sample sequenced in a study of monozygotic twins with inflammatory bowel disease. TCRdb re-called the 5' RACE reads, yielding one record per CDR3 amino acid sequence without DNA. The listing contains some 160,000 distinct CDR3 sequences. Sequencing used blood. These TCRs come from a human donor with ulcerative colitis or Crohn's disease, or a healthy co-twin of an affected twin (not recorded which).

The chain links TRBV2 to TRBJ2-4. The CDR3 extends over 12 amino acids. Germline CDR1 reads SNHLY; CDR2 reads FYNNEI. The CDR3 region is CASYIAKNIQYF.

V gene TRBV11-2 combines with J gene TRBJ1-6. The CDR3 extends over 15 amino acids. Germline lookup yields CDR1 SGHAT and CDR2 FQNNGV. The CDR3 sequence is CASSLESQYNSPLHF.

The CDR3 protein is CASSVGGRITDTQYF. The chain is built from TRBV7-8 and TRBJ2-3; TCRdb reports TRBD2, a call that lacks DNA to check it against. Germline-derived CDR1 and CDR2 are SGHVS and FQNEAQ. This CDR3 has 15 amino acids. Based on the CDR3 plus reference TRBV7-8 and TRBJ2-3, the full variable domain is GAGVSQSPRYKVAKRGQDVALRCDPISGHVSLFWYQQALGQGPEFLTYFQNEAQLDKSGLPSDRFFAERPEGSVSTLKIQRTQQEDSAVYLCASSVGGRITDTQYFGPGTRLTVL.